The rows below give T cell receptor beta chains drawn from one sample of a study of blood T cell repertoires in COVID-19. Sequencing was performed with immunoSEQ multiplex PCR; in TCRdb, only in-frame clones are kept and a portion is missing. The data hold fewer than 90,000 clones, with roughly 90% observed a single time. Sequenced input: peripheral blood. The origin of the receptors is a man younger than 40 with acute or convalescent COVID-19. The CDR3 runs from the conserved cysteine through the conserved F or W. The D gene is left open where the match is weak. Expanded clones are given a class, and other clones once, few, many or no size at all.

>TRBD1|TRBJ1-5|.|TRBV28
TGTGCCAGCACCATAGGGTCCAGGGGGCAAAGGGGCAATCAGCCCCAGCATTTT
CASTIGSRGQRGNQPQHF
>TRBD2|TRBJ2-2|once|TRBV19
TGTGCCAGTAGTGCGCCGGGACTAGCGGGACCCCGGGACGGGGAGCTGTTTTTT
CASSAPGLAGPRDGELFF
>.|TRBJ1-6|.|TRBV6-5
TGTGCCAGCATGGTGCGGGAATCCTATAATTCACCCCTCCACTTT
CASMVRESYNSPLHF
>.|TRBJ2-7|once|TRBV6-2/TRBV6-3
TGTGCCAGCAGTTACTTCGAGCGGGCCGAGCAGTACTTC
CASSYFERAEQYF
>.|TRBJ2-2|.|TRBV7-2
TGTGCCAGCAGCCCGACTAACACCGGGGAGCTGTTTTTT
CASSPTNTGELFF
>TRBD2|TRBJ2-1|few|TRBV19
TGTGCCAGTAAGGGGTTAGCGGGAGACTACAATGAGCAGTTCTTC
CASKGLAGDYNEQFF
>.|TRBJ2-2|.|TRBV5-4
TGTGCCACCTCGCGCGGGGGCAACACCGGGGAGCTGTTTTTT
CATSRGGNTGELFF
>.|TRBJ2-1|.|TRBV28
TGTGCCAGCAGCGACGGACTGAGCTCCTACAATGAGCAGTTCTTC
CASSDGLSSYNEQFF
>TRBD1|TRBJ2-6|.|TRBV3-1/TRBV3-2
TGTGCCAGCAGCCCGGTCCCCCCGGGACAGGGATTTTCTGGGGCCAACGTCCTGACTTTC
CASSPVPPGQGFSGANVLTF
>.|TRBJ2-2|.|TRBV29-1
TGCAGCGTTAACAGGGACACCGGGGAGCTGTTTTTT
CSVNRDTGELFF
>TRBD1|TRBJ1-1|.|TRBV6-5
TGTGCCAGCAGATCCGGACAGGGGCGCACTGAAGCTTTCTTT
CASRSGQGRTEAFF
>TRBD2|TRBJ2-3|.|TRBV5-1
TGCGCCAGCAGCACTAGGGTAGCGGGAGTTTTGGCAGATACGCAGTATTTT
CASSTRVAGVLADTQYF
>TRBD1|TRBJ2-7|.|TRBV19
TGTGCCAGTAGTACACAGGGGGATCCCACCTACGAGCAGTACTTC
CASSTQGDPTYEQYF
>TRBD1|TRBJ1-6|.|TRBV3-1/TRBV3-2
TGTGCCAGCAGCCAGCGGGACAGATATAATTCACCCCTCCACTTT
CASSQRDRYNSPLHF
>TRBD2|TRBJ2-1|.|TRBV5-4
TGTGCCAGCAGCAAGACTAGCGGGGTTTACAATGAGCAGTTCTTC
CASSKTSGVYNEQFF
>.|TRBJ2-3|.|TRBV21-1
TGTGCCAGCAGCTTAAAGATGGTAGCGGTTTGCACAGATACGCAGTATTTT
CASSLKMVAVCTDTQYF
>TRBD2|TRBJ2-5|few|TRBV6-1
TGTGCCAGCAGTGCCGATGGGACTAGGTGGCAAGAGACCCAGTACTTC
CASSADGTRWQETQYF
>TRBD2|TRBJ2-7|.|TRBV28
TGTGCCAGCAGTCAGACTAGCGGTGGATACGAGCAGTACTTC
CASSQTSGGYEQYF
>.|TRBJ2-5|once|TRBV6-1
TGTGCCAGCAGTGAAGCGAGGGGGATGGAGACCCAGTACTTC
CASSEARGMETQYF
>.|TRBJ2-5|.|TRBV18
TGTGCCAGCTCAATCACCCTACAAGAGACCCAGTACTTC
CASSITLQETQYF
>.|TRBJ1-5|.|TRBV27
TGTGCCAGCAGTATCCAGGGTTGGAATCAGCCCCAGCATTTT
CASSIQGWNQPQHF
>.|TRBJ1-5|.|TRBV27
TGTGCCAGCAGTTTAGCGCAGGGTAGCAATCAGCCCCAGCATTTT
CASSLAQGSNQPQHF
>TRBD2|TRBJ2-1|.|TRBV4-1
TGCGCCAGCAGCCAATGGACTAGCGGGACGGGAGATGAGCAGTTCTTC
CASSQWTSGTGDEQFF
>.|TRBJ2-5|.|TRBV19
TGTGCCAGTAGTACGGAGCCTCTCGAGACCCAGTACTTC
CASSTEPLETQYF
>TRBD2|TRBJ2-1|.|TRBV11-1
TGTGCCAGCAGCCAGCTAGTAGCGGGAAGAGAGCAGTTCTTC
CASSQLVAGREQFF
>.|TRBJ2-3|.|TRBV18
TGTGCCAGCTCGCGTCAGGGTTTGGAATCGCAGTATTTT
CASSRQGLESQYF
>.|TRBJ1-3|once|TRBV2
TGTGCGAAAAAACTGGGGCAGGTCCGTAACACCATATATTTT
CAKKLGQVRNTIYF
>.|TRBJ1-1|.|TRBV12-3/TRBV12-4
TGTGCCAGCAGAACTACAGGGTTGGAAGCTTTCTTT
CASRTTGLEAFF
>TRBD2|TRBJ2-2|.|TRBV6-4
TGTGCCAGCACGACTAGCGGGAGCACCGGGGAGCTGTTTTTT
CASTTSGSTGELFF